These T cell receptor beta chains were read from a single sample in a study of blood T cell repertoires in COVID-19. Sequencing used immunoSEQ multiplex PCR; TCRdb keeps in-frame clones, though not all of them. Of some 98,000 clones in the sample, approximately 80% were seen once. The sample taken for sequencing was peripheral blood. The receptors were sampled from a man between 60 and 75 years old with acute or convalescent COVID-19. CDR3s include the opening cysteine and the closing phenylalanine or tryptophan. A D gene is named only where the DNA matches it firmly. Clone size is shown for a subset of rows, as once, few, many or a class of expanded clone.

>TRBJ2-2|TRBV19|-|-
TGTGCCACCAAGGCGAGGACGAACACCGGGGAGCTGTTTTTT
CATKARTNTGELFF
>TRBJ2-5|TRBV5-4|-|once
TGTGCCAGCAGCCCGGGGATTGAGCGGGAGACCCAGTACTTC
CASSPGIERETQYF
>TRBJ2-5|TRBV20-1|-|-
TGCAGTGCTAGAGCCGCGGGGACCCAGTACTTC
CSARAAGTQYF
>TRBJ1-1|TRBV7-2|-|-
TGTGCCAGCACCTTGGGGGGGTACCGGAACACTGAAGCTTTCTTT
CASTLGGYRNTEAFF
>TRBJ1-3|TRBV7-2|-|-
TGTGCCAGCAGCTTAGTCCGGGGGGGCGCATCCGGAAACACCATATATTTT
CASSLVRGGASGNTIYF
>TRBJ2-2|TRBV3-1/TRBV3-2|TRBD2|-
TGTGCCAGCAGCCCTAGCGGGGGGGCCGCCGGGGAGCTGTTTTTT
CASSPSGGAAGELFF
>TRBJ1-2|TRBV7-2|-|-
TGTGCCAGCAGCTTATCGGGTAGTCGCTATGGCTACACCTTC
CASSLSGSRYGYTF
>TRBJ2-5|TRBV5-5|TRBD2|-
TGTGCCAGCAGCTTGCGGGGGGGCTGGGAGGAGACCCAGTACTTC
CASSLRGGWEETQYF
>TRBJ1-4|TRBV4-1|-|-
TGCGCCAGCAGCCGTGCAGGTAGTTTTGAAAAACTGTTTTTT
CASSRAGSFEKLFF
>TRBJ2-2|TRBV4-2|TRBD2|-
TGTGCCAGCAGCCAAGGTCTCCTTAGCGGGGGCCCCACAACTTACTACACCGGGGAGCTGTTTTTT
CASSQGLLSGGPTTYYTGELFF
>TRBJ1-6|TRBV6-2/TRBV6-3|TRBD1|-
TGTGCCAGCAGTTCCCGACAGGGGTCGAGTTCACCCCTCCACTTT
CASSSRQGSSSPLHF
>TRBJ2-6|TRBV28|-|few
TGTGCCAGCAGTTTACAGGGTGGGGCCAACGTCCTGACTTTC
CASSLQGGANVLTF
>TRBJ2-5|TRBV2|TRBD2|-
TGTGCCACGTCAGGGACTAGTAGTATCGAGACCCAGTACTTC
CATSGTSSIETQYF
>TRBJ2-1|TRBV7-6|TRBD1|-
TGTGCCAGCAGCTTAGCGGACAGGGCATCCTACAATGAGCAGTTCTTC
CASSLADRASYNEQFF
>TRBJ2-5|TRBV7-9|-|once
TGTGCCAGCAGCCGCCCGGGCAGGGCGTTAGAGACCCAGTACTTC
CASSRPGRALETQYF
>TRBJ1-2|TRBV10-3|TRBD1|-
TGTGCCATCAGTGCCCTGGACAGGGGGGGCTATGGCTACACCTTC
CAISALDRGGYGYTF
>TRBJ1-2|TRBV7-2|-|-
TGTGCCAGCAGCTACGGACAGACTAACTATGGCTACACCTTC
CASSYGQTNYGYTF
>TRBJ1-5|TRBV18|-|-
TGTGCCAGCTCACCAGTTGCCGGTAATCAGCCCCAGCATTTT
CASSPVAGNQPQHF
>TRBJ1-1|TRBV9|-|-
TGTGCCAGCAGCGTAGGGGGAGGGTTTGAAGCTTTCTTT
CASSVGGGFEAFF
>TRBJ2-3|TRBV9|TRBD2|-
TGTGCCAGCAGCCCCCGTGGTAGCGGGGGGGCAACAGATACGCAGTATTTT
CASSPRGSGGATDTQYF
>TRBJ1-5|TRBV7-2|-|-
TGTGCCAGCAGCTTAGCTCTTCAGCCCCAGCATTTT
CASSLALQPQHF
>TRBJ1-5|TRBV7-2|-|few
TGTGCCAGCAGCTTAGTACGTGGGGGGGGGCATGGGAATCAGCCCCAGCATTTT
CASSLVRGGGHGNQPQHF
>TRBJ2-3|TRBV18|-|-
TGTGCCAGCTCATCCAGCGGCCAAGATACGCAGTATTTT
CASSSSGQDTQYF
>TRBJ2-5|TRBV4-3|-|-
TGCGCCAGCAGCCAAGATTTGGGGGCTGGGGAGACCCAGTACTTC
CASSQDLGAGETQYF
>TRBJ1-6|TRBV5-1|-|-
TGCGCCAGCAGCTTGGGACAGAATAGGGAACCCCTCCACTTT
CASSLGQNREPLHF
>TRBJ2-2|TRBV7-2|-|once
TGTGCCAGCAGCCACCCGGGGTGGGGAAGGGAGCTGTTTTTT
CASSHPGWGRELFF
>TRBJ1-1|TRBV5-1|-|few
TGCGCCAGCAGCGCAGGGATGAACACTGAAGCTTTCTTT
CASSAGMNTEAFF
>TRBJ1-1|TRBV4-1|TRBD1|-
TGCGCCAGCAGCGTTCTGGGACAGACCTATAGGAACACTGAAGCTTTCTTT
CASSVLGQTYRNTEAFF
>TRBJ2-2|TRBV6-4|-|-
TGTGCCAGCAGTGACTCGACGCGGGGCGGGGAGCTGTTTTTT
CASSDSTRGGELFF
>TRBJ1-2|TRBV14|-|once
TGTGCCAGCAGCCAAGCCAGAAACTATGGCTACACCTTC
CASSQARNYGYTF
>TRBJ1-2|TRBV28|-|-
TGTGCCAGCAGTCGGAACTATGGCTACACCTTC
CASSRNYGYTF
>TRBJ1-3|TRBV5-1|-|-
TGCGCCAGCAGCTTGGAATGGATAGGGGCCATCTCTGGAAACACCATATATTTT
CASSLEWIGAISGNTIYF
>TRBJ2-4|TRBV5-1|-|once
TGCGCCAGCAGCTTGTTAGGACACAAAAACATTCAGTACTTC
CASSLLGHKNIQYF
>TRBJ2-2|TRBV11-3|-|few
TGTGCCAGCAGCTTACGCGTTACCGGGGAGCTGTTTTTT
CASSLRVTGELFF
>TRBJ2-3|TRBV9|TRBD2|-
TGTGCCAGCAGCACGAGGACTAGCGGGGTGGCGGATACGCAGTATTTT
CASSTRTSGVADTQYF
>TRBJ2-7|TRBV5-5|TRBD1|-
TGTGCCAGCAGCTTGTTAGGGGGCGACTACGAGCAGTACTTC
CASSLLGGDYEQYF
>TRBJ2-5|TRBV2|TRBD2|-
TGTGCCAGCAGTGGGGGGTTAGCGGGGAAAAAAGAGACCCAGTACTTC
CASSGGLAGKKETQYF
>TRBJ1-1|TRBV21-1|-|-
TGTGCCAGCAGCAACGCAGGACGGCCGCCAGGGCGCTGGGAAGCTTTCTTT
CASSNAGRPPGRWEAFF
>TRBJ1-4|TRBV3-1/TRBV3-2|TRBD1|once
TGTGCCAGCAGCCTCCTCCGGGACAGTCGGAGGGGTAATGAAAAACTGTTTTTT
CASSLLRDSRRGNEKLFF
>TRBJ2-7|TRBV4-1|TRBD1|few
TGCGCCAGCAGCCCCGAGGGACAGGGGTTCCTCTACGAGCAGTACTTC
CASSPEGQGFLYEQYF
>TRBJ2-1|TRBV7-2|TRBD2|-
TGTGCCAGCAGCTTAGTAGGGACTAGCGCCGTTGAGCAGTTCTTC
CASSLVGTSAVEQFF
>TRBJ1-6|TRBV5-1|-|-
TGCGCCAGCAGCTTGAGAGAACCCGAGAGCTCCTATAATTCACCCCTCCACTTT
CASSLREPESSYNSPLHF
>TRBJ1-4|TRBV19|-|-
TGTGCCAGTAGTATCGAGGGAGGCGATGAAAAACTGTTTTTT
CASSIEGGDEKLFF
>TRBJ1-5|TRBV15|-|-
TGTGCCACCAGCAGACACTCCTCCTACCTAGGAAGCAATCAGCCCCAGCATTTT
CATSRHSSYLGSNQPQHF
>TRBJ2-7|TRBV11-2|-|-
TGTGCCAGCAGCTTGGGGACACGCTACGAGCAGTACTTC
CASSLGTRYEQYF
>TRBJ2-3|TRBV10-3|TRBD2|-
TGTGCCATCAGTAAGACAGGACTAGCGGGGGACCCCACAGATACGCAGTATTTT
CAISKTGLAGDPTDTQYF
>TRBJ1-2|TRBV20-1|-|-
TGCAGTGTCGCGGACAGCTATGGCTACACCTTC
CSVADSYGYTF
>TRBJ2-4|TRBV5-1|TRBD1|-
TGCGCCAGCAGCTCAGATAGGGGGCGACGGGACATTCAGTACTTC
CASSSDRGRRDIQYF
>TRBJ2-3|TRBV4-3|TRBD2|-
TGCGCCAGCAGCCGACAGCCCGGGGGGAGCACAGATACGCAGTATTTT
CASSRQPGGSTDTQYF
>TRBJ2-1|TRBV7-9|TRBD2|-
TGTGCCAGCAGCCCCCGGAGCCCTTCTAGCGGGGGGGCCCGGCAGTTCTTC
CASSPRSPSSGGARQFF
>TRBJ1-6|TRBV5-6|-|-
TGTGCCAGCAGCTTGTGGTGGAGTCCTAGGAGAAATAATTCACCCCTCCACTTT
CASSLWWSPRRNNSPLHF